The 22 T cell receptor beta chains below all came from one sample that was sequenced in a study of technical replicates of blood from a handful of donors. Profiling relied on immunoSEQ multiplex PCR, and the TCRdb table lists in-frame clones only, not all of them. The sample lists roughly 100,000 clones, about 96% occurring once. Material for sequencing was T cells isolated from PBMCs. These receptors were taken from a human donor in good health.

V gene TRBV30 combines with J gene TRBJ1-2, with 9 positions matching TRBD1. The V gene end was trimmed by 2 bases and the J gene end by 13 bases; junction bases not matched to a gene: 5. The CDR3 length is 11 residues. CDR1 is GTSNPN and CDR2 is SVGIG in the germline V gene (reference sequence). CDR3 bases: TGTGCCTGGAGTACCGAACAGGGGGCCACCTTC. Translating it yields CAWSTEQGATF. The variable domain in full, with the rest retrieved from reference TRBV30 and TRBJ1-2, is SQTIHQWPATLVQPVGSPLSLECTVEGTSNPNLYWYRQAAGRGLQLLFYSVGIGQISSEVPQNLSASRPQDRQFILSSKKLLLSDSGFYLCAWSTEQGATFGSGTRLTVV.

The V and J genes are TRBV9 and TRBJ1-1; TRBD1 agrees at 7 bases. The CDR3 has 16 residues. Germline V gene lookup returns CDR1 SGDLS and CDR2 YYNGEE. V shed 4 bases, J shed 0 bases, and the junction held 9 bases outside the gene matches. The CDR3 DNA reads TGTGCCAGCAGCCCGTTCGGGACAGTACTGAACACTGAAGCTTTCTTT. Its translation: CASSPFGTVLNTEAFF.

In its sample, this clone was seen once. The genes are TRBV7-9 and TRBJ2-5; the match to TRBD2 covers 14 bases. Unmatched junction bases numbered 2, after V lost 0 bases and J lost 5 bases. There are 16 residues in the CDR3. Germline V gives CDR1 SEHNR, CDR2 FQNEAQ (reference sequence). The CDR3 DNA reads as TGTGCCAGCAGCTTAGCCGGGACTAGCGGGAGTGAGACCCAGTACTTC. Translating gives CASSLAGTSGSETQYF.

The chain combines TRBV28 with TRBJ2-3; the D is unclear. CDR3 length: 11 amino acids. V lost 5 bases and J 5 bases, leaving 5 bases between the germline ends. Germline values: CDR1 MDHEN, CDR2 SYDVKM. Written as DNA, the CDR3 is TGTGCCAGCAGTCCAGAAGATACGCAGTATTTT. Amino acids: CASSPEDTQYF.

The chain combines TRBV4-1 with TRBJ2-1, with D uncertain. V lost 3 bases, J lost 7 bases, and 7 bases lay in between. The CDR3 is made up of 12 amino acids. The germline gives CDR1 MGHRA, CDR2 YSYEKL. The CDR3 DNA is TGCGCCAGCAGCCATAGAGTAAATGAGCAGTTCTTC. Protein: CASSHRVNEQFF.

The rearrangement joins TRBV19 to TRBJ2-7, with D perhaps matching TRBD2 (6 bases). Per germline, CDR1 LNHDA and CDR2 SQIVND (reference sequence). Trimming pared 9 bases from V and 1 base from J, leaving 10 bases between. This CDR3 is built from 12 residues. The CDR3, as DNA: TGTGCCAGCATGGGGACTTCCTACGAGCAGTACTTC. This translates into CASMGTSYEQYF.

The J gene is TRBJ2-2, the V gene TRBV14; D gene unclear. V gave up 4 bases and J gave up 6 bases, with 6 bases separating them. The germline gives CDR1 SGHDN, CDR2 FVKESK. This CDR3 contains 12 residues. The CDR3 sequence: CASSPTPGELFF. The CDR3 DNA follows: TGTGCCAGCAGCCCAACTCCCGGGGAGCTGTTTTTT.

This CDR3 reads CASSLGGGVAETQYF. The CDR3 DNA follows: TGTGCCAGCAGTTTAGGGGGGGGAGTGGCAGAGACCCAGTACTTC. V gene TRBV27 combines with J gene TRBJ2-5, with 7 bases fitting TRBD2. V trimming: 2 bases; J trimming: 4 bases; junction bases outside the gene matches: 7. The V gene's germline CDR1 is MNHEY and CDR2 SMNVEV (reference sequence). The CDR3 consists of 15 residues.

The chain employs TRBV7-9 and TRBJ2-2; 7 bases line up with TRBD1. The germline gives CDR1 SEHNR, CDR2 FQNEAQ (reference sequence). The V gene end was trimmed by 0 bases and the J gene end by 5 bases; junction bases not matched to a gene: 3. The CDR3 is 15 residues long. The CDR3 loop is CASSLAQGRTGELFF. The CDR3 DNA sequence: TGTGCCAGCAGCTTAGCACAGGGGAGAACCGGGGAGCTGTTTTTT.

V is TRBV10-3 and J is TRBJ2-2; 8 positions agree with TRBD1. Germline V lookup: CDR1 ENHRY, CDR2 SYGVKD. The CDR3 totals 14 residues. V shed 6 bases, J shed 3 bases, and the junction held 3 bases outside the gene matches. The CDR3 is CAIRADRDTGELFF. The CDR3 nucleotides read TGTGCCATCAGGGCGGACAGGGACACCGGGGAGCTGTTTTTT.

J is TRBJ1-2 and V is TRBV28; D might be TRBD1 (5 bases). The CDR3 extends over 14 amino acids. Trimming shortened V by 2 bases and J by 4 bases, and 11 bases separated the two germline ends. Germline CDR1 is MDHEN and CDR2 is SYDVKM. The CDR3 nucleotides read TGTGCCAGCAGTTTAGTGACAGACAGCTATGGCTACACCTTC. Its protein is CASSLVTDSYGYTF.

CDR3 sequence: CASSLELTRDRGLVGELFF. The CDR3 DNA follows: TGTGCCAGCAGCTTAGAGCTTACCCGGGACAGGGGGCTTGTCGGGGAGCTGTTTTTT. The chain carries TRBV7-6 and TRBJ2-2, with 12 positions matching TRBD1. Trimming cost V 1 base and J 7 bases; bases outside gene matches: 13. This CDR3 spans 19 amino acids. Germline V CDR1 and CDR2: SGHVS, FNYEAQ.

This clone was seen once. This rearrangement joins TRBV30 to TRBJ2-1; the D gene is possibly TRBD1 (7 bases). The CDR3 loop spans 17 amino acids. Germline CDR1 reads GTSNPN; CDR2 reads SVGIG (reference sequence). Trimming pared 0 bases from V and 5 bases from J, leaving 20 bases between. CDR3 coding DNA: TGTGCCTGGAGTGTACCCGTTCAGGGGGGAAGGAACAATGAGCAGTTCTTC. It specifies CAWSVPVQGGRNNEQFF.

CDR3 sequence (DNA): TGTGCCAGTAGTGCAGGACAGGGTGAATACGAGCAGTACTTC. Its translation is CASSAGQGEYEQYF. The J gene is TRBJ2-7, the V gene TRBV19, with 8 bases matching TRBD1. The V gene end was trimmed by 5 bases and the J gene end by 4 bases; junction bases not matched to a gene: 7. In germline, CDR1 is LNHDA, CDR2 SQIVND (reference sequence). The CDR3 consists of 14 residues. The complete variable domain, with remaining parts taken from reference TRBV19 and TRBJ2-7, reads DGGITQSPKYLFRKEGQNVTLSCEQNLNHDAMYWYRQDPGQGLRLIYYSQIVNDFQKGDIAEGYSVSREKKESFPLTVTSAQKNPTAFYLCASSAGQGEYEQYFGPGTRLTVT.

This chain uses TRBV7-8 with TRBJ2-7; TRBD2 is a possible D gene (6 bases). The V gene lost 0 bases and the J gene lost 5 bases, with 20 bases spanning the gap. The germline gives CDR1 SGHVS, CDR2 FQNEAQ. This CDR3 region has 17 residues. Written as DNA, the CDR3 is TGTGCCAGCAGCTTAGCGACCGGGACTCCGGGTTTGCACGAGCAGTACTTC. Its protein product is CASSLATGTPGLHEQYF. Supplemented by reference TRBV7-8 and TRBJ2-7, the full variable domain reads GAGVSQSPRYKVAKRGQDVALRCDPISGHVSLFWYQQALGQGPEFLTYFQNEAQLDKSGLPSDRFFAERPEGSVSTLKIQRTQQEDSAVYLCASSLATGTPGLHEQYFGPGTRLTVT.

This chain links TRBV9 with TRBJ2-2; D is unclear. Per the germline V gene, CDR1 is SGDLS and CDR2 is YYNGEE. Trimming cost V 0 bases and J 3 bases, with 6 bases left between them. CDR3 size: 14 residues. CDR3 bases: TGTGCCAGCAGCGTAGACGACTACACCGGGGAGCTGTTTTTT. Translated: CASSVDDYTGELFF.

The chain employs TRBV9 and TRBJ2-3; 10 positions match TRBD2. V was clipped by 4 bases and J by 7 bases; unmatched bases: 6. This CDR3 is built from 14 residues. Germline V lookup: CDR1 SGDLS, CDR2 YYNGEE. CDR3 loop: CASSPSGGSYTQYF. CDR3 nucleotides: TGTGCCAGCAGCCCTAGCGGGGGAAGCTATACGCAGTATTTT. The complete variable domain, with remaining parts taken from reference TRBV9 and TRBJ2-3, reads DSGVTQTPKHLITATGQRVTLRCSPRSGDLSVYWYQQSLDQGLQFLIQYYNGEERAKGNILERFSAQQFPDLHSELNLSSLELGDSALYFCASSPSGGSYTQYFGPGTRLTVL.

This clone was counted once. The CDR3 reads CASLDRFAYEQYF. The CDR3 DNA sequence: TGTGCCAGCCTTGACAGGTTCGCCTACGAGCAGTACTTC. The chain couples TRBV28 to TRBJ2-7; D possibly corresponds to TRBD1 (6 bases). Germline V gene lookup returns CDR1 MDHEN and CDR2 SYDVKM. V was shortened by 8 bases and J by 2 bases, with 13 bases between the two germline ends. This CDR3 region has 13 residues.

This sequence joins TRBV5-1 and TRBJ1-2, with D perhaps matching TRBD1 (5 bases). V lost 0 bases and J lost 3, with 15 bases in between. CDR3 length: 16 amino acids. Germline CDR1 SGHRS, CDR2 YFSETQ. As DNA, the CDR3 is TGCGCCAGCAGCTTGGCCGGGGCCCGGGGGTACTATGGCTACACCTTC. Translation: CASSLAGARGYYGYTF.

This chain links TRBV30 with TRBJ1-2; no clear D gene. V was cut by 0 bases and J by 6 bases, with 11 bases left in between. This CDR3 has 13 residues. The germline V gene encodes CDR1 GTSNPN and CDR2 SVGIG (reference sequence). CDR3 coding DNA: TGTGCCTGGAGTGTACGTGTAGAGAATGGCTACACCTTC. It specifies CAWSVRVENGYTF.

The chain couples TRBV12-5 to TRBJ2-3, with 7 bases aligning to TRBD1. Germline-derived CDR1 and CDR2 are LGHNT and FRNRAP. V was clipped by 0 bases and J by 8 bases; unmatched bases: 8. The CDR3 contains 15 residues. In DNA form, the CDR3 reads TGTGCTAGTGGTTTGGTAGCGGACAGGAGTGGTACGCAGTATTTT. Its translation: CASGLVADRSGTQYF.

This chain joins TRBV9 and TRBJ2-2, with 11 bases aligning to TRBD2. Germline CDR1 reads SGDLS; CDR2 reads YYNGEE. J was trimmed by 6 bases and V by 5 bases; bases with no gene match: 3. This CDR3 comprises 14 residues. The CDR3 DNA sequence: TGTGCCAGCAGACCGGGACTAGCGGCCGGGGAGCTGTTTTTT. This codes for CASRPGLAAGELFF.